A single sample is the source of the 16 T cell receptor beta chains below, sequenced in a study of Graves' ophthalmopathy and Graves' hyperthyroidism. Beta-chain TCR CDR3 regions were amplified from RNA transcripts. HTBI primers primed a first-round RT-PCR, and a second-round multiplex PCR followed. TCRdb independently ran MiXCR on the multiplex PCR reads; one entry per CDR3 protein. The sample includes around 1,200,000 distinct CDR3 sequences, 35% to 40% of them seen just once. Specimen: peripheral blood or thyroid tissue (not recorded which). The receptors shown here come from an adult man with Graves' hyperthyroidism.

The chain links TRBV29-1 to TRBJ1-1; the D is unclear. Trimming left V 7 bases short and J 5 bases short, with 17 bases between. The CDR3 spans 13 residues. CDR1 and CDR2 (germline): SQVTM, ANQGSEA. The DNA for the CDR3 is TGCAGCGCCCTTAAGACGCGGTCGACTGAAGCTTTCTTT. Residues: CSALKTRSTEAFF.

In this sample, this clonotype turned up many times. The J gene is TRBJ1-5, the V gene TRBV15; D unresolved. The germline V gene encodes CDR1 LNHNV and CDR2 YYDKDF (reference sequence). V dropped 0 bases and J dropped 7 bases, with 13 bases sitting between them. This CDR3 contains 15 residues. The CDR3 region is CATSRDSALGQPQHF. The CDR3 DNA reads as TGTGCCACCAGCAGAGATAGTGCCTTGGGGCAGCCCCAGCATTTT.

This clonotype has just a few counts. The chain is built from TRBV6-6 and TRBJ2-5, with no clear D. The CDR3 consists of 13 residues. CDR1 and CDR2 from the germline V gene are MNHNY and SVGAGI (reference sequence). V was trimmed by 5 bases and J by 1 base, leaving 8 bases between them. CDR3 sequence reads: CASSTDIQETQYF. The CDR3 nucleotides read TGTGCCAGCAGTACCGACATCCAAGAGACCCAGTACTTC.

This clonotype was recorded many times. The V gene is TRBV2, the J gene TRBJ2-7, with TRBD1 matching over 8 bases. The trim removed 6 bases at V and 7 bases at J, leaving 8 bases unmatched. The CDR3 runs 13 residues. Germline V lookup: CDR1 SNHLY, CDR2 FYNNEI. CDR3 DNA: TGTGCCAGCAGAGCGGACAGGGTGCGGGAGCAGTACTTC. It specifies CASRADRVREQYF.

The genes are TRBV2 and TRBJ1-4; the D is unclear. CDR1 and CDR2 (germline): SNHLY, FYNNEI. The CDR3 totals 18 residues. Trimming removed 4 bases from V and 0 bases from J, with 18 bases in between. CDR3 residues: CASSGYLTRSTTNEKLFF. The CDR3 bases are TGTGCCAGCAGTGGGTACCTCACCCGCTCAACAACTAATGAAAAACTGTTTTTT.

In this sample, this clonotype turned up many times. V gene TRBV7-9 combines with J gene TRBJ1-5; 7 bases are shared with TRBD1. Per the germline V gene, CDR1 is SEHNR and CDR2 is FQNEAQ (reference sequence). The trim removed 5 bases at V and 6 bases at J, leaving 4 bases unmatched. This CDR3 is 13 amino acids long. The CDR3 bases are TGTGCCAGCAGCAAGACAGGGCCTCAGCCCCAGCATTTT. Residues: CASSKTGPQPQHF.

This clonotype has at least ten counts. The chain carries TRBV4-1 and TRBJ2-7; perhaps TRBD1 as D (5 bases). Trimming stripped 1 base from V and 6 bases from J, with 10 bases between. Germline V gene sequence: CDR1 MGHRA, CDR2 YSYEKL. This CDR3 has 13 amino acids. The CDR3 loop is CASSQGGYGEQYF. Here the CDR3 DNA reads TGCGCCAGCAGCCAAGGGGGCTATGGCGAGCAGTACTTC.

The table lists this clonotype with a few counts. At one end the junction does not follow the germline gene, possibly because of a read error. This chain connects TRBV10-3 to TRBJ2-7; 9 bases line up with TRBD2. The CDR3 is 16 residues long. CDR1 ENHRY and CDR2 SYGVKD come from the germline V gene. CDR3: CASSYSRLAGVLEQYF. CDR3 sequence (DNA): TGTGCCAGCAGTTACTCGCGGTTAGCGGGAGTTCTCGAGCAGTACTTC.

The V call is TRBV12-3 or TRBV12-4, the J call TRBJ1-2; unclear D gene. Trimming pared 6 bases from V and 5 bases from J, leaving 10 bases between. The CDR3 loop spans 12 amino acids. CDR3 sequence (DNA): TGTGCCAGCAGCAATCGGGGATATGGCTACACCTTC. Protein: CASSNRGYGYTF.

Of note for this clonotype: Without the conserved terminal phenylalanine or tryptophan, this CDR3 likely stems from a read error. V usage is TRBV11-2 and J usage is TRBJ1-1; 7 positions match TRBD1. The V gene end was trimmed by 6 bases and the J gene end by 5 bases; junction bases not matched to a gene: 12. CDR3 length equals 15 residues. The germline gives CDR1 SGHAT, CDR2 FQNNGV. The CDR3 loop is CASSYGSGTDTEAFL. The CDR3 region has the DNA TGTGCCAGCAGTTACGGGTCGGGGACAGATACTGAAGCTTTCCTT.

A note on this clonotype: This may stem from a read error, because a much larger clone lies one nucleotide away. The missing conserved phenylalanine or tryptophan at the end of this CDR3 makes a read error likely. The CDR3 region has the DNA TGTGCCAGTAGTTCCGGGACAGGCTGGATTAAAGGCTACACCCTC. Residues: CASSSGTGWIKGYTL. The V gene is TRBV19, the J gene TRBJ1-2; the match to TRBD1 covers 8 bases. Trimming at V came to 5 bases and at J to 8 bases, leaving 13 bases not matched to a gene. The CDR3 consists of 15 residues. The germline V gene encodes CDR1 LNHDA and CDR2 SQIVND (reference sequence).

This clonotype was observed at least ten times. V usage is TRBV7-2 and J usage is TRBJ2-5; no firm D call. The V and J ends lost 4 bases and 5 bases respectively, with 11 bases between them. Germline values: CDR1 SGHTA, CDR2 FQGNSA. This CDR3 comprises 13 residues. The chain's CDR3 is CASSSRRRETQYF. The CDR3 nucleotides read TGTGCCAGCAGCTCCCGGCGACGGGAGACCCAGTACTTC. Looking up the rest from reference TRBV7-2 and TRBJ2-5 gives the full variable domain: GAGVSQSPSNKVTEKGKDVELRCDPISGHTALYWYRQSLGQGLEFLIYFQGNSAPDKSGLPSDRFSAERTGGSVSTLTIQRTQQEDSAVYLCASSSRRRETQYFGPGTRLLVL.

On this clonotype: A much larger clone sits a single nucleotide away, making a read error possible. The chain employs TRBV12-3 or TRBV12-4 and TRBJ1-2, with a tentative D call TRBD1 (6 bases). CDR3 size: 15 residues. The CDR3 loop is CASEGGEALWYGHTF. The CDR3 DNA reads TGTGCCAGCGAGGGGGGGGAGGCCTTGTGGTATGGCCACACCTTC.

Details on this clonotype: Its ends do not fully match the called genes, so a read error is possible. J is TRBJ2-7 and V is TRBV10-3; a weak D match, TRBD2 (6 bases). The CDR3 is made up of 15 amino acids. Germline CDR1 reads ENHRY; CDR2 reads SYGVKD. The CDR3 DNA sequence: TGTGCCAGCAGTGAAGAGGAGGGGAATTCATACGAGCAGTACTTC. This sequence encodes CASSEEEGNSYEQYF.

At least ten counts were recorded for this clonotype. The chain employs TRBV20-1 and TRBJ1-1; 9 bases agree with TRBD1. The germline V gene encodes CDR1 DFQATT and CDR2 SNEGSKA (reference sequence). The CDR3 contains 13 residues. Trimming cost V 3 bases and J 6 bases; bases outside gene matches: 5. This chain's CDR3 is CSARRDRVSEAFF. CDR3 sequence (DNA): TGCAGTGCTAGGCGGGACAGGGTATCTGAAGCTTTCTTT.

Here the CDR3 DNA reads TGTGCCACCAGCCGGGGCGGGGATTCAGCTGAAGCTTTCTTT. Translating it yields CATSRGGDSAEAFF. The V and J genes are TRBV15 and TRBJ1-1, with TRBD1 as a possible D gene (5 bases). The germline CDR1 and CDR2 sequences are LNHNV and YYDKDF (reference sequence). V lost 5 bases, J lost 6 bases, and 16 bases lay in between. The CDR3 runs to 14 residues.